This T cell receptor (beta chain) stems from a study of blood T cell repertoires in COVID-19. Using immunoSEQ multiplex PCR, the repertoire was profiled, and TCRdb retains in-frame clones only, with some absent. The sample has over 60,000 clones, 89% seen once. The sequenced sample was peripheral blood. The sequence derives from an elderly man with acute or convalescent COVID-19.

CDR3: CASKRTGANVLTF. DNA of the CDR3: TGTGCCAGCAAGAGGACTGGGGCCAACGTCCTGACTTTC. The chain employs TRBV9 and TRBJ2-6; unclear D gene. This CDR3 contains 13 residues. V dropped 6 bases and J dropped 2 bases, with 6 bases sitting between them. Germline V gene data show CDR1 as SGDLS and CDR2 as YYNGEE.